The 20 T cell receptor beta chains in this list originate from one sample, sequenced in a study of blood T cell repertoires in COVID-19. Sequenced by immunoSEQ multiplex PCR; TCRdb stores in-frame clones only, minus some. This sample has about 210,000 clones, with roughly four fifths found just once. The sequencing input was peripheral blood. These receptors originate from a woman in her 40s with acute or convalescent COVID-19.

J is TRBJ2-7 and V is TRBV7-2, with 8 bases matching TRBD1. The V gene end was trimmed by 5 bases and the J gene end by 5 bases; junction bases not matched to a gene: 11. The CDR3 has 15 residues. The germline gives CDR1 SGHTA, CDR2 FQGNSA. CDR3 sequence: CASSPGRGRGHEQYF. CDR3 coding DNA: TGTGCCAGCAGCCCGGGGCGGGGCAGGGGGCACGAGCAGTACTTC.

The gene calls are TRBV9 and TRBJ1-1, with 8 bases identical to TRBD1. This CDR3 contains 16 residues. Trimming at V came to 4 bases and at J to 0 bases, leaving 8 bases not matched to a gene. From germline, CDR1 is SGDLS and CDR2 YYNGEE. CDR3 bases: TGTGCCAGCAGCCCTGGACAGGGTATGATGAACACTGAAGCTTTCTTT. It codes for CASSPGQGMMNTEAFF.

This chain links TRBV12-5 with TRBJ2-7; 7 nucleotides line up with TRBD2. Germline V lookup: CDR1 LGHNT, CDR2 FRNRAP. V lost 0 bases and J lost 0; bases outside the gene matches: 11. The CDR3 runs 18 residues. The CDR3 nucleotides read TGTGCTAGTGGTTTGGTACTAGCGCGGCTGGGAAGCTCCTACGAGCAGTACTTC. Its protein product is CASGLVLARLGSSYEQYF.

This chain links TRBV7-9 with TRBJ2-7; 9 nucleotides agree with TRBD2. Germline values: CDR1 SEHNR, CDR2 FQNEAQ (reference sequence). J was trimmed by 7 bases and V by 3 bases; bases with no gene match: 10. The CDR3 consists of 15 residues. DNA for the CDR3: TGTGCCAGCAGCTTCCCGACTAGCGGATCAGAAGAGCAGTACTTC. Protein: CASSFPTSGSEEQYF.

The CDR3 nucleotides read TGTGCCAGCAGTGACCCAGTTGGGAATAGGGGGTCACCCCTCCACTTT. It translates to CASSDPVGNRGSPLHF. The chain employs TRBV6-1 and TRBJ1-6; D is possibly TRBD1 (6 bases). The CDR3 contains 16 residues. CDR1 and CDR2 from the germline V gene are MNHNS and SASEGT. Trimming removed 3 bases at V and 10 bases at J, with 19 bases between.

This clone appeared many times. This CDR3 is CASSQDQGAGDSYNEQFF. CDR3 coding DNA: TGCGCCAGCAGCCAAGATCAGGGAGCGGGAGATTCTTACAATGAGCAGTTCTTC. The chain is built from TRBV4-3 and TRBJ2-1, with 8 bases fitting TRBD2. The CDR3 runs to 18 residues. V shed 0 bases, J shed 4 bases, and the junction held 11 bases outside the gene matches. CDR1 is LGHNA and CDR2 is YSLEER in the germline V gene.

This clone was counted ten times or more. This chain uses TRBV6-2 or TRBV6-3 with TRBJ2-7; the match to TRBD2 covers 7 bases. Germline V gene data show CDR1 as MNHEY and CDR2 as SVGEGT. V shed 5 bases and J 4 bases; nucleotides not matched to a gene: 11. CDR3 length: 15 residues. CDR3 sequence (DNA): TGTGCCAGCAGTCCCGTTCGGGCGGGAGAGTACGAGCAGTACTTC. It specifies CASSPVRAGEYEQYF.

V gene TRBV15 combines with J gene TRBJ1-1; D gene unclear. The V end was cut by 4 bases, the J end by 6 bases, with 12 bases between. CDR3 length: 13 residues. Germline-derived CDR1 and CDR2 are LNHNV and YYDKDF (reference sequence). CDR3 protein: CATSTLLRAEAFF. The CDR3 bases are TGTGCCACCAGCACCCTCCTGAGGGCTGAAGCTTTCTTT.

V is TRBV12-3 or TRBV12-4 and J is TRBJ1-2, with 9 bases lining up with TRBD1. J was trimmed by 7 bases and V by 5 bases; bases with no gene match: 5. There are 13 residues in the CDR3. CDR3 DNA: TGTGCCAGCAGTAGGGGACAGGGAGGTGGCTACACCTTC. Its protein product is CASSRGQGGGYTF.

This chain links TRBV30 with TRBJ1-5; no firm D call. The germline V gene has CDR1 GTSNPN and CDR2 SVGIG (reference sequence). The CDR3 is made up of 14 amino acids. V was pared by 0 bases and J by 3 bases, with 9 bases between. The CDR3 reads CAWSVTGYNQPQHF. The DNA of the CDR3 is TGTGCCTGGAGTGTAACGGGGTACAATCAGCCCCAGCATTTT.

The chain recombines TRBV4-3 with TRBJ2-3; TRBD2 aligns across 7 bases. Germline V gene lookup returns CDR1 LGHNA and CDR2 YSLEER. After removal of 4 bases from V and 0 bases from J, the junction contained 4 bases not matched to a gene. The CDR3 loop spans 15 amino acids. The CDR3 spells CASSPTSASTDTQYF. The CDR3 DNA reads TGCGCCAGCAGCCCCACTAGCGCGAGCACAGATACGCAGTATTTT.

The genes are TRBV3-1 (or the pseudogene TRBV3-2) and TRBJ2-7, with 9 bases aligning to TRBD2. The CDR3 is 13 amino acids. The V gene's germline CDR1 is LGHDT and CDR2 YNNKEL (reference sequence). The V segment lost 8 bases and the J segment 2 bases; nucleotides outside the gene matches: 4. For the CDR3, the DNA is TGTGCCAGCGCGCGGGGGGGCACCTACGAGCAGTACTTC. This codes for CASARGGTYEQYF.

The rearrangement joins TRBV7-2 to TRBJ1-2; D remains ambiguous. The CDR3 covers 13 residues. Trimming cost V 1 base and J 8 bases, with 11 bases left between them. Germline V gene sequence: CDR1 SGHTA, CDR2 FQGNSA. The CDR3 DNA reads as TGTGCCAGCAGCTTAGTAACGGTTTACGGCTACACCTTC. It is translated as CASSLVTVYGYTF.

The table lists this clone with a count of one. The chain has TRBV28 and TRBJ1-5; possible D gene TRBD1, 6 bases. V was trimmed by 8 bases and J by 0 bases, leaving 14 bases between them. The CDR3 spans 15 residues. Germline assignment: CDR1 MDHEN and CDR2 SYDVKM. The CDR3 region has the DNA TGTGCCAGCGCACAGGGCTTATCTAGCAATCAGCCCCAGCATTTT. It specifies CASAQGLSSNQPQHF.

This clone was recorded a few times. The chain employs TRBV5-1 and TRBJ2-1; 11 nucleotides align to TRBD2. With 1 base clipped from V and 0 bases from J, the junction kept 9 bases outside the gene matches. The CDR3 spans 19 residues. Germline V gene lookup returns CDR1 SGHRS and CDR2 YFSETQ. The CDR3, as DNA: TGCGCCAGCAGCTTGTCGAGTAGCGGGAGGGGTATCTCCTACAATGAGCAGTTCTTC. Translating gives CASSLSSSGRGISYNEQFF.

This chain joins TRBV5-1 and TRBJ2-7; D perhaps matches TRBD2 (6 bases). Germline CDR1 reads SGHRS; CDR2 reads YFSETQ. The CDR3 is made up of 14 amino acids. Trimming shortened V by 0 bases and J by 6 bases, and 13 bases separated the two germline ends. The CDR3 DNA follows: TGCGCCAGCAGCTTGGCAGCGGGTCCCCTCGAGCAGTACTTC. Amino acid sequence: CASSLAAGPLEQYF.

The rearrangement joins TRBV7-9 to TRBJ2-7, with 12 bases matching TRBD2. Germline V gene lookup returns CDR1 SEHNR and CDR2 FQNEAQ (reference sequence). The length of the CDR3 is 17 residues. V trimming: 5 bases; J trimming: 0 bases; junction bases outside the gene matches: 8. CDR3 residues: CASSPTSGRLDSYEQYF. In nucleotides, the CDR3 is TGTGCCAGCAGCCCAACTAGCGGGAGGCTCGACTCCTACGAGCAGTACTTC.

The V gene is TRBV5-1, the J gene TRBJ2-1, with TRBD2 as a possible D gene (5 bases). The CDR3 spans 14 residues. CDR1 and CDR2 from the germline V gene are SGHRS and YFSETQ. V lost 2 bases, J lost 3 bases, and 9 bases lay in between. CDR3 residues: CASSLTRGYNEQFF. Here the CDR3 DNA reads TGCGCCAGCAGCTTAACTAGAGGCTACAATGAGCAGTTCTTC.

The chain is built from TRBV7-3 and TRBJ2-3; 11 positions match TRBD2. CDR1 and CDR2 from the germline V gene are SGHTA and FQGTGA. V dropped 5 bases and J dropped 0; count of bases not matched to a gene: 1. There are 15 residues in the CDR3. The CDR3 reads CASSPSGGSTDTQYF. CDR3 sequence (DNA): TGTGCCAGCAGCCCTAGCGGGGGGAGCACAGATACGCAGTATTTT.

CDR3 in amino acids: CASSYSLAGVAWFF. The CDR3 DNA follows: TGTGCCAGCAGTTACAGCCTAGCGGGAGTAGCATGGTTCTTC. V gene TRBV6-2 or TRBV6-3 combines with J gene TRBJ2-1; 10 nucleotides agree with TRBD2. Germline lookup yields CDR1 MNHEY and CDR2 SVGEGT. J gave up 15 bases and V 2 bases, and 10 bases lay outside the gene matches. This CDR3 is built from 14 residues.